This T cell receptor beta chain was identified in a study of cytomegalovirus exposure and HLA in healthy donors listed by TCRdb under 2017. Study-level background: In an earlier analysis of 587 of the donors, 276 Gb of sequence data and 100 million or so unique TCR beta sequences from roughly 200 million T cells were reported. An early release that covered about 600 HLA-typed donors contained about 290 gigabases of sequencing data and tens of millions of unique TCR sequences. Of the 300 to 450 genotyped donors, more than 75% were placed in the genetic ancestry cluster associated with self-reported Caucasian donors. The study was designed to test whether signatures of past pathogen exposure could be identified by cataloging public T cell receptors. Using immunosequencing, the study profiled T cell repertoires from fewer than 700 subjects and related those repertoires to cytomegalovirus serostatus. A separate validation cohort of 100 to 150 different subjects was used in addition to the roughly 640-subject first cohort. High-throughput TCR immunosequencing, statistical association of individual TCRs with disease status, and machine learning were combined to predict cytomegalovirus infection status. A later analysis re-analyzed previously published TCR beta repertoires from 550 to 700 donors and added high-resolution HLA genotyping to study TCR occurrence patterns. Rather than using new phenotypic data, the later analysis identified candidate immune exposures from TCR beta sequences and from how often those sequences occurred across donors. An earlier analysis of fewer than 750 of the donors used high-throughput TCR beta sequencing to judge whether each TCR beta V gene segment behaved as functional or pseudogenic. Donor age, sex, ethnicity and CMV serostatus were collected together with the repertoire data. Genome-wide SNP genotypes for about 65% of the roughly 670 donors were used in a later genetic analysis, which treated that subset as a discovery cohort. All discovery cohort repertoires had been generated using a single sequencing platform. Class I and class II HLA loci were covered by the typing at four-digit resolution. Typing coverage varied by locus: roughly 629-640 donors for A, B, C, DRB1 and DQB1; approximately 500 for DQA1; approximately 610 for DPA1; roughly 470 for DPB1. Because of strong linkage in the cohort, a handful of DR-DQ haplotypes were treated as single units for association and clustering. Among 350 to 400 genotyped donors of the cohort, an average of approximately 240,000 unique TCR beta nucleotide sequences were sequenced per donor, 15% to 20% of them non-productive. General study outcomes and caveats: The earlier analysis of 587 of the donors excluded roughly 17 rarely observed V segments, including chromosome 9 orphons, because counts were too low. The classifier was reported to diagnose cytomegalovirus status with high specificity and sensitivity in both the original cohort and the validation cohort. While some public TCRs were present in many individuals, most TCR sequences turned up only very rarely across donors. In this cohort, only TCR beta chains were sequenced, and detectable features were limited by the absence of alpha or paired-chain data. The study listed around 160 TCR beta chains as associated with cytomegalovirus. In a later analysis, TCR association rates were found to vary across HLA loci, with the most associated TCRs seen for DRB1 alleles and the fewest for HLA-C alleles. In a later analysis, over 15,000 TCR beta sequences were associated with specific HLA alleles at a false discovery rate of 0.05. Some IMGT-functional V segments, including TRBV6-2 and TRBV6-3, could not be distinguished by the 87-base-pair reads and were therefore excluded. A later genetic analysis associated a missense DCLRE1C variant with V-gene and J-gene trimming of TCR beta chains, and an independent cohort replicated the association. Roughly uniform sequencing depth across donors was assumed in presence/absence analyses, although this assumption may not hold. Compared with equally common non-associated chains, HLA-associated TCR beta chains in a later analysis were more clonally expanded and had lower generation probabilities. In a later genetic analysis, fewer N-insertions in productive TCRs were reported among donors in an Asian-associated ancestry cluster than the 666-donor mean. In a later analysis, most CMV-associated TCR beta chains were found to appear HLA-restricted, with HLA associations seemingly driven largely by CMV exposure. The authors suggested that the approach could potentially be generalized to other disease states and immunological phenotypes. Because HLA typing was unavailable for some donors at each locus, only the typed subset was used in association tests. Several of the top co-occurrence clusters appeared to be linked to parvovirus B19, influenza, CMV and Epstein-Barr virus, according to a later analysis. A further reported finding was that TCR beta sequences accurately predicted the HLA-A and HLA-B alleles for most subjects in the first cohort. Assigning TCR associations to individual alleles was difficult when HLA alleles, especially DR and DQ, strongly co-occurred. An earlier analysis of 587 of the donors showed that most TCR beta V segments appeared in productive rearrangements either about 90% or about 30% of the time, which broadly matched IMGT annotations. In vitro tests confirmed that three of the cytomegalovirus-associated TCR beta chains recognize cytomegalovirus antigens. For the cohort, immune exposure information was limited to CMV serostatus. Correlated functional status among segregating V segments might be attributable to linkage disequilibrium, but an unknown experimental factor could not be ruled out. A cluster of highly shared sequence variants was judged likely to be a technical artifact of the sequencing pipeline.

Libraries were prepared through the immunoSEQ multiplex PCR assay. A mixture of 60 forward primers for TCR Vbeta segments and 13 reverse primers for TCR Jbeta segments was used in the multiplex PCR. Amplification of the CDR3 region of rearranged TCR beta genes was performed with a multiplex PCR assay on genomic DNA. Amplified TCR beta libraries were sequenced as 87-base-pair reads on the Illumina HiSeq System. As for the authors' bioinformatics: In a later analysis, tens of millions of unique TCR beta chains were counted across the roughly 700 repertoires, and roughly 9.9 million of these chains were shared by at least two donors. A nearest-neighbor algorithm error-corrected the raw reads and collapsed the reads into unique sequences, merging closely related sequences to remove PCR and sequencing errors. To assign V, D and J gene segments, CDR3 sequences were aligned to IMGT reference sequences. Each retained sequence needed at least a six-nucleotide match to both a V gene segment and a J gene segment. A rearrangement counted as productive if the CDR3 had no stop codons and remained in frame with V and J, and every other rearrangement counted as non-productive. CDR3 was defined according to IMGT convention as the region running from the second conserved V-encoded cysteine to the conserved J-encoded phenylalanine. Sequences without an unambiguous match to a single V gene segment were excluded from the earlier analysis of several hundred of the donors. In an earlier analysis of approximately 590 of the donors, V segments were called functional above 56.7% productive rearrangements and were called segregating when the between-donor standard deviation exceeded 5%. To diagnose cytomegalovirus status from the catalog of TCR beta chain sequences, a statistical classification framework was built. V and J gene assignment, in a later analysis, came from comparing TCR nucleotide sequences with IMGT/GENE-DB human TR gene sequences. In a later analysis, CDR3 sequences and most-parsimonious VDJ recombination scenarios were assigned using the TCRdist pipeline. In a later analysis, each TCR beta chain was defined by its CDR3 amino acid sequence together with its V-gene family, and reads lacking a unique V-gene family were excluded. A later analysis removed 500 to 650 highly shared, low-generation-probability nucleotide sequences to deal with suspected cross-contamination and a sequencing artifact. In a later analysis, a clonal expansion index for each public chain was calculated from normalized within-repertoire ranks of inferred template counts. A later analysis computed generation probabilities with a VDJ recombination model fitted to out-of-frame rearrangements, and checked the results against IGoR. Hypergeometric tests were used in a later analysis to score TCR-TCR, TCR-HLA and TCR-CMV co-occurrence, with a repertoire-size bias correction applied to the TCR pairs. False discovery rates were estimated in a later analysis by permuting HLA or CMV assignments 20 times. A later analysis grouped co-occurring TCRs with DBSCAN, adding TCRdist sequence similarity when clustering within HLA-allele-positive subsets. For co-occurrence clustering, repertoires with fewer than 30,000 or more than 120,000 public chains were excluded, along with a handful of repertoires with anomalous nucleotide sharing. This immuneACCESS table, as held by TCRdb, lists in-frame sequences with V and J called but not all clones. Of the missing ones, under half trace to an unresolved V gene in checked studies; the others have no known cause. The V and J calls and clone size come from that table; D and trimming were worked out from the DNA. A total of around 150,000 clones appear in this sample, 70% to 85% of them only once. Roughly 2% of the sample belongs to the ten largest clones.

Including the terminal cysteine and phenylalanine, the CDR3 comprises 13 residues. Here the CDR3 DNA is all that survives: 39 bases in frame from base 1. According to the germline V gene, CDR1 reads MDHEN and CDR2 reads SYDVKM. A distance of 6 bases separates the germline ends of V and J, which lose 5 bases and 0 bases respectively. As to this clone: Its binding antigen is unknown. Per-base qualities were not stored, and no clone one base away is much larger. Other DNA sequences in this sample translate to the same CDR3.

The cohort consisted of 600 to 750 healthy bone marrow donors. At the time of sampling, all cohort members were nominally healthy, though unrecorded immune exposures were likely present. The donor tested CMV seronegative, placing the donor among the 350 to 400 seronegative members of the cohort. Every donor gave a peripheral blood sample, and the peripheral blood mononuclear cells from that sample were used for TCR beta sequencing. Genomic DNA extraction from the blood cell samples was performed with the Qiagen DNeasy Blood Extraction Kit. The rearrangement combines TRBV28 with TRBJ2-3, and the D gene may be TRBD1, 5 bases matching. This receptor was obtained from a man aged 35 to 55 in good health and CMV-seronegative. Specimen: PBMCs. CDR3 reads: CASSRQSTDTQYF. The DNA sequence is given as TGTGCCAGCAGTCGACAGAGCACAGATACGCAGTATTTT.